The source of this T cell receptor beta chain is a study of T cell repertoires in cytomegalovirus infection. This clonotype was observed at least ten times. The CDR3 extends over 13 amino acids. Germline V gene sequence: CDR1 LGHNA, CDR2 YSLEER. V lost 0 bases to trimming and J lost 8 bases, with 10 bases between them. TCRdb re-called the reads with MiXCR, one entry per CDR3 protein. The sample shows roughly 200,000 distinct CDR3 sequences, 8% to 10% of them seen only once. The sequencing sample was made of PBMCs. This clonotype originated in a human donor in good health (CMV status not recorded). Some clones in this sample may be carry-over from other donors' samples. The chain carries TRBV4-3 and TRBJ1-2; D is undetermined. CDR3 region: CASSQDPVTGYTF. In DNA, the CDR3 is TGCGCCAGCAGCCAAGATCCCGTGACCGGCTACACCTTC.